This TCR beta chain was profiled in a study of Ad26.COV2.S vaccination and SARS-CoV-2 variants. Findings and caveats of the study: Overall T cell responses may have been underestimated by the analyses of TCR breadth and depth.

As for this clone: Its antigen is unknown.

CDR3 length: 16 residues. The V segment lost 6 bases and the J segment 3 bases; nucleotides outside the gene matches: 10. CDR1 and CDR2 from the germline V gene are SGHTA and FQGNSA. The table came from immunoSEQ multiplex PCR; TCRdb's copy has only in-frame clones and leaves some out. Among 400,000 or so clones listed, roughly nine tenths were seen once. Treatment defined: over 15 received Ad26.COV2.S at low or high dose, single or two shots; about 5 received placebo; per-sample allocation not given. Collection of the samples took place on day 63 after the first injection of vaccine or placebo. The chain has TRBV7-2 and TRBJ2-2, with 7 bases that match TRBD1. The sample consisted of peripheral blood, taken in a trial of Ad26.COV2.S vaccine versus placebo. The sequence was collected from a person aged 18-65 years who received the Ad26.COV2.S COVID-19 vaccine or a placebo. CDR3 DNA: TGTGCCAGCAGTCGTCTATGGGACAGCTACACCGGGGAGCTGTTTTTT. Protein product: CASSRLWDSYTGELFF.